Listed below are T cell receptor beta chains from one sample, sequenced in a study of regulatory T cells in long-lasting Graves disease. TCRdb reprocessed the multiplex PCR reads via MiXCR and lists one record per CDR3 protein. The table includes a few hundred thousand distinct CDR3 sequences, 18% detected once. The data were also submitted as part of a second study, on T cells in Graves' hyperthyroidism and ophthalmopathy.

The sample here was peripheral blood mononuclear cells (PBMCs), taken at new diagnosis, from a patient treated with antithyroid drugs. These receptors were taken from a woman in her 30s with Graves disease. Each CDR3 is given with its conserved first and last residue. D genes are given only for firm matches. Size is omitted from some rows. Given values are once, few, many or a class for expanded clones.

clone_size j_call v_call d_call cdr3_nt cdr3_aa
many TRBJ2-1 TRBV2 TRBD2 TGTGCCAGCAGTACGGGACTAGCGGTCTACAATGAGCAGTTCTTC CASSTGLAVYNEQFF
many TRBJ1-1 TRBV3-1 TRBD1 TGTGCCAGCAGCCAAGACAGGGGGGCTCTTCGAGAAGTTGAAGCTTTCTTT CASSQDRGALREVEAFF
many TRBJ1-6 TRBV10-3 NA TGTGCCATCAGTGATGGGGCAGGGAATTCACCCCTCCACTTT CAISDGAGNSPLHF
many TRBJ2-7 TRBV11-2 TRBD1 TGTGCCAGCAGCTTTAGCCCGACAGGGGATTACGAGCAGTACTTC CASSFSPTGDYEQYF
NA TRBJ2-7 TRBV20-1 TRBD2 TGCAGTGCTAGAGATTTCAACCCTAGCGGGAGGGCACGTTACGAGCAGTACTTC CSARDFNPSGRARYEQYF
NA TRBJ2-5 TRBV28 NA TGTGCCAGCAGTTTAGGGAAACGATTCGGAGAGACCCAGTACTTC CASSLGKRFGETQYF
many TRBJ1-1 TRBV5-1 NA TGCGCCAGCAGCTTGGTGGGGGGCAAGGCTGAAGCTTTCTTT CASSLVGGKAEAFF
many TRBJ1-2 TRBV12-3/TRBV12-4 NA TGTGCCAGCAGTTTAGCTGGGGTTAACTATGGCTACACCTTC CASSLAGVNYGYTF
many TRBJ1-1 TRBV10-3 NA TGTGCCATCAGTGAGGTTGGTGTCCCTGAAGCTTTCTTT CAISEVGVPEAFF
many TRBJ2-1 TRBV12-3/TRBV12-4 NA TGTGCCAGCAGTTTTGAGACACGTCCACGGGATGAGCAGTTCTTC CASSFETRPRDEQFF
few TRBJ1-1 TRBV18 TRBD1 TGTGCCAGCTCACCGGGCAGGGGGGGCACTGAAGCTTTCTTT CASSPGRGGTEAFF
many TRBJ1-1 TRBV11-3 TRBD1 TGTGCCAGCAGCTTAGACAGGGGGCCTCCTGACACTGAAGCTTTCTTT CASSLDRGPPDTEAFF
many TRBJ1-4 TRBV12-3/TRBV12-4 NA TGTGCCAGCAGTTTCTACCGGGACACGTCGAATGAAAAACTGTTTTTT CASSFYRDTSNEKLFF
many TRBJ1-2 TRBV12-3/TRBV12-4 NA TGTGCCAGCAGCCCCATGGGAAACTATGGCTACACCTTC CASSPMGNYGYTF
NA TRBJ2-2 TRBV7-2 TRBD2 TGTGCCAGCAGCTCAGCGGGAGGGCCGGGCACCGGGGAGCTGTTTTTT CASSSAGGPGTGELFF
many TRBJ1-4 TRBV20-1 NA TGCAGTGCTAGACACACTAATGAAAAACTGTTTTTT CSARHTNEKLFF
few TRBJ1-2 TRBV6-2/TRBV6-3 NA TGTGCCAGCACCCAACCACAGAGCTATGGCTACACCTTC CASTQPQSYGYTF
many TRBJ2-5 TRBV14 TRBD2 TGTGCCAGCAGCGCGCTAGCGGGGGGAGCGACCCAGTACTTC CASSALAGGATQYF
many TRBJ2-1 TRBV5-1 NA TGCGCCAGCAGCTTCCCCAACGAAAATGAGCAGTTCTTC CASSFPNENEQFF
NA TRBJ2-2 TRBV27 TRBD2 TGTGCCAGCAGACGACTAGCGGGAGGATTTGGCGGGGAGCTGTTTTTT CASRRLAGGFGGELFF
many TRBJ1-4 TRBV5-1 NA TGCGCCAGCAGCTTGGAGCCGCGGCAGAGCGAAAAACTGTTTTTT CASSLEPRQSEKLFF
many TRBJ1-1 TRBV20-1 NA TGCAGTGCCCGGAAGGGCGGTGAAGCTTTCTTT CSARKGGEAFF
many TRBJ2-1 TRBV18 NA TGTGCCAGCTCACCTGAGTCCTACGCGGGTGAGCAGTTCTTC CASSPESYAGEQFF
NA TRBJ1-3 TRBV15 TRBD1 TGTGCCACCAGCAGAGAGGACAGGGGGCTTGGAAACACCATATATTTT CATSREDRGLGNTIYF
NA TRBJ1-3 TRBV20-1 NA TGCAGTGCTCGCCCCCTTGGGGGCCAATCTGGAAACACCATATATTTT CSARPLGGQSGNTIYF
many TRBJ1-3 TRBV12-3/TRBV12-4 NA TGTGCCAGCAGTTCGGGACCGAACTCTGGAAACACCATATATTTT CASSSGPNSGNTIYF
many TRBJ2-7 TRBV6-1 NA TGTGCCAGCAGCGTCAACCAGGGACGCTCCTACGAGCAGTACTTC CASSVNQGRSYEQYF
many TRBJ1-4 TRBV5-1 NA TGCGCCAGCAGCTTAGACAGCTTGAATGAAAAACTGTTTTTT CASSLDSLNEKLFF
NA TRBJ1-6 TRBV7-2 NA TGTGCCAGCAGCTTGCAGGGACACTCTAATTCACCCCTCCACTTT CASSLQGHSNSPLHF
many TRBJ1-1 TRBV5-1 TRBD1 TGCGCCAGCAGCACACCATCAGGGGGCGCGGGCACTGAAGCTTTCTTT CASSTPSGGAGTEAFF
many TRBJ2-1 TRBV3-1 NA TGTGCCAGCAGCCAATATGGAAATGAGCAGTTCTTC CASSQYGNEQFF
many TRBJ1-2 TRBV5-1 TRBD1 TGCGCCAGCAGCTCCCGACAGGGGGCACTCCATGGCTACACCTTC CASSSRQGALHGYTF
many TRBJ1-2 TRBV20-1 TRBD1 TGCAGTGCTGGGTACAGGGGATCTAACTATGGCTACACCTTC CSAGYRGSNYGYTF
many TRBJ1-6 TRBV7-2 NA TGTGCCAGCAGCTTAGATTCACGACCTAGTGGTTCACCCCTCCACTTT CASSLDSRPSGSPLHF
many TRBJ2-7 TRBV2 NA TGTGCCAGCAGTGCCGGGAGAGCAAACGAGCAGTACTTC CASSAGRANEQYF
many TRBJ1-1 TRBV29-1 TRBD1 TGCAGCGTGACAGGGGGATGGGACACTGAAGCTTTCTTT CSVTGGWDTEAFF
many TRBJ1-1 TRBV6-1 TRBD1 TGTGCCAGCAGACTCACAGGGGTTAAGGAAGCTTTCTTT CASRLTGVKEAFF
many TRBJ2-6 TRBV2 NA TGTGCCAGCAGCAGAGTAACAGGCTCTGGGGCCAACGTCCTGACTTTC CASSRVTGSGANVLTF
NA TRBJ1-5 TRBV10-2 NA TGCGCCAGCCGTCCGGGGGGCAATCAGCCCCAGCATTTT CASRPGGNQPQHF
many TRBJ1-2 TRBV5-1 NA TGCGCCAGCAGCTTGGCCTCTCGGCAGGGGAGCCATGGCTACACCTTC CASSLASRQGSHGYTF
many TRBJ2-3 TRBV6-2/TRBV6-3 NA TGTGCCAGCAAACTAACGCACACCCCGCAGGGTACGCAGTATTTT CASKLTHTPQGTQYF
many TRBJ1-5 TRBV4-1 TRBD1 TGCGCCAGCAGCCGTGACAGGGGGTCAGGTCAGCCCCAGCATTTT CASSRDRGSGQPQHF
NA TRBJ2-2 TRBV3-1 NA TGTGCCAGCAGCCATTTACCTCAATACCGGGCCACAGCCGGGGAGCTGTTTTTT CASSHLPQYRATAGELFF
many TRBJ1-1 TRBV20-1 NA TGCAGTGCTAGTCATCTTCAGGAGTACACTGAAGCTTTCTTT CSASHLQEYTEAFF
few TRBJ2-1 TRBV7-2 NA TGTGCCGGCAGCTCTAGCGTGGGTGAGCAGTTCTTC CAGSSSVGEQFF
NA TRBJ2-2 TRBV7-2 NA TGTGCCAGCAGCTTCATACTAGGAAAGACCGGGGAGCTGTTTTTT CASSFILGKTGELFF
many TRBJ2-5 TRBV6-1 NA TGTGCCAGCAGTGAAGAGTACAGGGAGACCCAGTACTTC CASSEEYRETQYF
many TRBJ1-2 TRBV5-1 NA TGCGCCAGCAAGGACGGGGCATTTGGGGTTGGCTACACCTTC CASKDGAFGVGYTF
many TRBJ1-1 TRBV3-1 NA TGTGCCAGCAGCCCTCTACAGGGGAACACTGAAGCTTTCTTT CASSPLQGNTEAFF
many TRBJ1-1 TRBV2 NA TGTGCCAGCAGTGAGGACAGGAACACTGAAGCTTTCTTT CASSEDRNTEAFF
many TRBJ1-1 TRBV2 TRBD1 TGTGCCAGCAGTCCTGACAGGGATGGCACTGAAGCTTTCTTT CASSPDRDGTEAFF
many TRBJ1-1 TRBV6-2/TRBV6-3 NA TGTGCCAGCAGTTACCACACAGGATTTGTGAACACTGAAGCTTTCTTT CASSYHTGFVNTEAFF
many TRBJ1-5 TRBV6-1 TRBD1 TGTGCCAGCAGAGAGGGGGCTATTCAGCCCCAGCATTTT CASREGAIQPQHF
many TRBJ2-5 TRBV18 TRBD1 TGTGCCAGCTCACCAGGACAGGAGCAAGAGACCCAGTACTTC CASSPGQEQETQYF